The clone carrying this T cell receptor (beta chain) has a count of ten or more. Each CDR3 protein gets one entry after TCRdb re-called the PCR reads with MiXCR. The profile shows tens of thousands of distinct CDR3 sequences, 21% of them singletons. V lost 4 bases and J lost 0; bases outside the gene matches: 5. CDR1 is SGDLS, CDR2 YYNGEE, per germline. This CDR3 is built from 15 residues. The sample originates from a study of molecular identifiers for immune sequencing clone quantification. V gene TRBV9 combines with J gene TRBJ1-2; 8 nucleotides line up with TRBD1. The sequenced sample was naive CD8+ T cells from blood, with Jurkat cell RNA spiked in. Noted subset: FACS-sorted CD8+CD4-CCR7+CD45RA+ naive T cells. The TCR comes from a human donor in good health. Some libraries in this study had Jurkat cell RNA spiked in. The CDR3 reads CASSPTGATNYGYTF. The CDR3, as DNA: TGTGCCAGCAGCCCGACAGGGGCTACTAACTATGGCTACACCTTC.